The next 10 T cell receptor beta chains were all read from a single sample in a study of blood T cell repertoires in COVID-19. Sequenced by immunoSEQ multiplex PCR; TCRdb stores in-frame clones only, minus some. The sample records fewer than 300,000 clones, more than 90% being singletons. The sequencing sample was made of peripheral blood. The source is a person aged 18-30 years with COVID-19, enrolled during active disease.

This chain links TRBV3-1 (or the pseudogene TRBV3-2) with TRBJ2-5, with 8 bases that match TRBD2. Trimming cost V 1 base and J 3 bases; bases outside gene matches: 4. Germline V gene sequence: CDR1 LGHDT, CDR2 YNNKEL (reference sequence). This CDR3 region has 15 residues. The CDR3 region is CASSQATSAKETQYF. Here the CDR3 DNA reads TGTGCCAGCAGCCAAGCGACTAGCGCAAAAGAGACCCAGTACTTC.

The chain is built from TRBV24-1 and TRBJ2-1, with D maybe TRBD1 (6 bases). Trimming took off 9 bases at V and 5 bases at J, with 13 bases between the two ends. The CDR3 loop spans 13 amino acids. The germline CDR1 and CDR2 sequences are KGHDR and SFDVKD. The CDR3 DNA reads TGTGCCACCTGCCCCCGGGACAACAATGAGCAGTTCTTC. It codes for CATCPRDNNEQFF.

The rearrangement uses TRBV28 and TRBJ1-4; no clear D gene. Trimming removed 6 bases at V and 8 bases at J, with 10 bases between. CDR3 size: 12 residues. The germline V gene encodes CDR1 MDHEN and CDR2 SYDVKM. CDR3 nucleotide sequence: TGTGCCAGCAGCTCACGCGTAGAAAAACTGTTTTTT. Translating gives CASSSRVEKLFF.

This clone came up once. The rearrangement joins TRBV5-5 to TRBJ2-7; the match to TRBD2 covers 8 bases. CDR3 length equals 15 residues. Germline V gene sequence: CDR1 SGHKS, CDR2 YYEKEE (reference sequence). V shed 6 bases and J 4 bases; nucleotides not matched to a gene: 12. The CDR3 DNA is TGTGCCAGCAACGATCTGTCTGGCGGGAGGTACGAGCAGTACTTC. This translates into CASNDLSGGRYEQYF.

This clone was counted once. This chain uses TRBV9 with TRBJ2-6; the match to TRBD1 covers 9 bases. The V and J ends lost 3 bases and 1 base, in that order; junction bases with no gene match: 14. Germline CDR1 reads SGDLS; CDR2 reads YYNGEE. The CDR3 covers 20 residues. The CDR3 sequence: CASSGELLTGGASGANVLTF. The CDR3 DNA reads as TGTGCCAGCAGCGGGGAGCTTTTAACAGGGGGCGCTTCTGGGGCCAACGTCCTGACTTTC.

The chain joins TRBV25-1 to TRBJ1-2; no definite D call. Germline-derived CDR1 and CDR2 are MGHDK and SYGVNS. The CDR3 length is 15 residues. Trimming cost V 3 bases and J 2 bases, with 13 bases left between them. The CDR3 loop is CASSDPGVPNYGYTF. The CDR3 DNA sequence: TGTGCCAGCAGTGATCCCGGGGTTCCAAACTATGGCTACACCTTC.

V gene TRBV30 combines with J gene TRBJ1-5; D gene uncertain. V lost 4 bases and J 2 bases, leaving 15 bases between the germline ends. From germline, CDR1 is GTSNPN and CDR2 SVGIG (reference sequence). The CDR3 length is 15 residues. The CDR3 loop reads CAWTSGSGGNQPQHF. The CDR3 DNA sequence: TGTGCCTGGACCAGTGGGTCAGGCGGCAATCAGCCCCAGCATTTT.

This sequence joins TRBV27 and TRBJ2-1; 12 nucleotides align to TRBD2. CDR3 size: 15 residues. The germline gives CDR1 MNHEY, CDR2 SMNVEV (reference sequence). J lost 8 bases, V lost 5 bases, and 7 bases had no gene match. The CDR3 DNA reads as TGTGCCAGCAGTCCCCGGACTAGCGGGATAGATGAGCAGTTCTTC. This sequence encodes CASSPRTSGIDEQFF.

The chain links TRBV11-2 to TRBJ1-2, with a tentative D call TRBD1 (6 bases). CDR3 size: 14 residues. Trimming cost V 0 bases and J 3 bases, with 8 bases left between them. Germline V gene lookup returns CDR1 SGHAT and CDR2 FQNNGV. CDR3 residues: CASSLEGADYGYTF. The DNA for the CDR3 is TGTGCCAGCAGCTTAGAGGGGGCGGACTATGGCTACACCTTC.

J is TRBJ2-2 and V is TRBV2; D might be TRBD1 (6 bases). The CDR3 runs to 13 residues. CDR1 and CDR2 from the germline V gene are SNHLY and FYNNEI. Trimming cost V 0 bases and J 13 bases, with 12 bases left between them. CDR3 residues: CASSEAVQGPLFF. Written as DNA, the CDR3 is TGTGCCAGCAGTGAAGCGGTACAGGGTCCGCTGTTTTTT.